The next 8 T cell receptor beta chains were all read from a single sample in a study of T cell clones after liver transplantation. Only in-frame clones appear in the TCRdb table, and some are missing; sequencing was by immunoSEQ multiplex PCR. The sample consists of roughly 120,000 clones, roughly nine tenths of them appearing once. The sample consisted of CD4+ T cells from blood, taken 12 months after liver transplant. The receptors originated from a human patient who received a liver transplant. The graft donor may account for some of the T cells.

The table lists this clone with a count of one. The chain links TRBV27 to TRBJ2-2; 15 bases align to TRBD2. The CDR3 covers 16 residues. The germline gives CDR1 MNHEY, CDR2 SMNVEV (reference sequence). J was trimmed by 7 bases and V by 5 bases; bases with no gene match: 5. The CDR3 bases are TGTGCCAGCAGTCCCCGGACTAGCGGGAGGGGCGGGGAGCTGTTTTTT. It codes for CASSPRTSGRGGELFF.

The rearrangement uses TRBV4-1 and TRBJ2-2, with TRBD2 as a possible D gene (5 bases). The germline V gene encodes CDR1 MGHRA and CDR2 YSYEKL. V was pared by 2 bases and J by 3 bases, with 13 bases between. There are 16 residues in the CDR3. This CDR3 reads CASSQSPSGYTGELFF. The CDR3 bases are TGCGCCAGCAGCCAAAGCCCCTCGGGGTACACCGGGGAGCTGTTTTTT.

CDR3 loop: CASSLGTGAADTQYF. DNA for the CDR3: TGTGCCAGCAGCTTAGGGACAGGGGCGGCAGATACGCAGTATTTT. The chain joins TRBV7-2 to TRBJ2-3; 9 bases match TRBD1. The CDR3 loop spans 15 amino acids. The junction had 3 bases not matched to a gene; V was cut back by 1 base and J by 4 bases. CDR1 is SGHTA, CDR2 FQGNSA, per germline. Supplemented by reference TRBV7-2 and TRBJ2-3, the full variable domain reads GAGVSQSPSNKVTEKGKDVELRCDPISGHTALYWYRQSLGQGLEFLIYFQGNSAPDKSGLPSDRFSAERTGGSVSTLTIQRTQQEDSAVYLCASSLGTGAADTQYFGPGTRLTVL.

This sequence joins TRBV2 and TRBJ2-1, with 7 bases identical to TRBD2. V was clipped by 7 bases and J by 5 bases; unmatched bases: 11. The CDR3 totals 15 residues. CDR1 and CDR2 (germline): SNHLY, FYNNEI. CDR3 residues: CASNPFGLGNNEQFF. CDR3 nucleotides: TGTGCCAGCAACCCATTCGGACTAGGGAACAATGAGCAGTTCTTC.

V usage is TRBV6-5 and J usage is TRBJ1-1; D gene ambiguous. Trimming shortened V by 7 bases and J by 5 bases, and 14 bases separated the two germline ends. The germline CDR1 and CDR2 sequences are MNHEY and SVGAGI. CDR3 size: 13 residues. The CDR3 region is CASKRGPTTEAFF. CDR3 sequence (DNA): TGTGCCAGCAAGCGTGGGCCCACGACTGAAGCTTTCTTT.

The rearrangement joins TRBV10-2 to TRBJ1-3; no definite D call. CDR3 length: 13 amino acids. The V gene lost 7 bases and the J gene lost 6 bases, with 13 bases spanning the gap. CDR1 WSHSY and CDR2 SAAADI come from the germline V gene. The CDR3 loop is CASTPESQNTIYF. The CDR3 bases are TGCGCCAGCACCCCTGAGTCTCAAAACACCATATATTTT.

The DNA of the CDR3 is TGTGCCAGCAGCCCGACGACGGGAGATACGCAGTATTTT. Translated: CASSPTTGDTQYF. The gene calls are TRBV5-6 and TRBJ2-3; D remains ambiguous. Germline assignment: CDR1 SGHDT and CDR2 YYEEEE. The V end lost 4 bases, the J end lost 5 bases, and 11 bases lay between the germline ends. The CDR3 has 13 residues.

This chain connects TRBV6-1 to TRBJ2-5, with D maybe TRBD1 (6 bases). Trimming shortened V by 1 base and J by 1 base, and 10 bases separated the two germline ends. Germline-derived CDR1 and CDR2 are MNHNS and SASEGT. This CDR3 comprises 15 residues. CDR3 sequence (DNA): TGTGCCAGCAGTGAAGGGATAGGGGGCCAAGAGACCCAGTACTTC. Translating it yields CASSEGIGGQETQYF.